The present entry profiles one T cell receptor (beta chain) with its context. Its cognate antigen is unknown. This sample was taken from a study of blood T cells in healthy people across ages. Study-wide points: The study lacked donor CMV status, which possibly confounded expanded clonotype changes. Strong correlation linked observed beta diversity and percent naive T cells. Long-lived donors carried more naive CD4+ cells and greater diversity than aged donors.

Using a J-beta primer mix together with a sample-barcoded 5' primer, a second PCR was run for roughly 6 to 12 cycles. Every molecule of cDNA carried a tag from a template-switch adaptor with 12 random nucleotides. From the 5' RACE reads, TCRdb called clonotypes with MiXCR, one entry per CDR3 protein. The repertoire has hundreds of thousands of distinct CDR3 sequences, roughly 49% of them found once; the top ten carry around a third. V lost 3 bases, J lost 1 base, and 6 bases stayed unmatched. Germline CDR1 DFQATT, CDR2 SNEGSKA (reference sequence). The length of the CDR3 is 15 residues. The chain uses TRBV20-1 and TRBJ2-4, with 7 bases that match TRBD2. Material for sequencing was blood. The TCR was taken from a woman aged 55-75 years in good health. The CDR3, as DNA: TGCAGTGCTAGTGGTGGGAGGGCGGCCAAAAACATTCAGTACTTC. Translation: CSASGGRAAKNIQYF.